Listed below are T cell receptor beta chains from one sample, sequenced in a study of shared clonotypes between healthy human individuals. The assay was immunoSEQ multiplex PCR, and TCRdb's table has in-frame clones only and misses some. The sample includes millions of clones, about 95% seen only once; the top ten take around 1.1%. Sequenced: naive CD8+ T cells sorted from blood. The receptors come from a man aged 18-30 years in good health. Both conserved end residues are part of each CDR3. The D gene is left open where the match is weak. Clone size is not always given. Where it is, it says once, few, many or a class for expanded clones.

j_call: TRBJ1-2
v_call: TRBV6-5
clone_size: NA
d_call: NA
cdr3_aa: CASSRTSDIDGYTF
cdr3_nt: TGTGCCAGCAGTCGCACCTCGGACATAGATGGCTACACCTTC

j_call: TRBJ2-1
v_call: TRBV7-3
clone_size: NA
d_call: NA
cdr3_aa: CASSLTLGGADEQFF
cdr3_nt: TGTGCCAGCAGCTTAACCTTGGGGGGAGCGGATGAGCAGTTCTTC

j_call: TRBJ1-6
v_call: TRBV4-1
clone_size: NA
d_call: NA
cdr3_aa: CASSQGFSYNSPLHF
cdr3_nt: TGCGCCAGCAGCCAGGGATTCTCCTATAATTCACCCCTCCACTTT

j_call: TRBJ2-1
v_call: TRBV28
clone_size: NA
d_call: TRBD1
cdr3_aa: CASTLAGTGLYNEQFF
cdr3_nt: TGTGCCAGCACCCTGGCGGGGACAGGGCTCTACAATGAGCAGTTCTTC

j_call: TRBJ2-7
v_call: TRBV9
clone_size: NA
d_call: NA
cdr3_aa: CASSLGFSEQYF
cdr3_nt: TGTGCCAGCAGCCTAGGTTTCTCCGAGCAGTACTTC

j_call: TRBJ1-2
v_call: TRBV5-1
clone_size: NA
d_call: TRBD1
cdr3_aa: CASSLGQGNGYTF
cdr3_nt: TGCGCCAGCAGCTTAGGACAGGGGAATGGCTACACCTTC

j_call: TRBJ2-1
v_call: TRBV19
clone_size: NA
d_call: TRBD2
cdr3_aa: CASSLPPGLAGPPGGNEQFF
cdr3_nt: TGTGCCAGTAGTCTCCCCCCGGGACTAGCGGGACCCCCTGGGGGCAATGAGCAGTTCTTC

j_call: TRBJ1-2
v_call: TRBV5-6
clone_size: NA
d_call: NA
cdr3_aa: CASSLGRIYGYTF
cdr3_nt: TGTGCCAGCAGCTTGGGACGGATCTATGGCTACACCTTC

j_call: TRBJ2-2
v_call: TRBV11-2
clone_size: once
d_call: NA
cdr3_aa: CASSSLALGTGELFF
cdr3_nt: TGTGCCAGCAGCTCTTTAGCCCTAGGTACCGGGGAGCTGTTTTTT

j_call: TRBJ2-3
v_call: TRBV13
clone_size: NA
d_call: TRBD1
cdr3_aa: CASSLDRGYTDTQYF
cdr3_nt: TGTGCCAGCAGCCTGGACAGGGGATACACAGATACGCAGTATTTT

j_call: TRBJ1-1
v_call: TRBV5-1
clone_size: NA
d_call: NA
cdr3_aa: CASSSGNTEAFF
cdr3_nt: TGCGCCAGCAGCTCAGGGAACACTGAAGCTTTCTTT

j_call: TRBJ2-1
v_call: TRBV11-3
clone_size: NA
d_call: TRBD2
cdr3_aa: CASSIRGVGDEQFF
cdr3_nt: TGTGCCAGCAGCATCCGGGGGGTCGGGGATGAGCAGTTCTTC

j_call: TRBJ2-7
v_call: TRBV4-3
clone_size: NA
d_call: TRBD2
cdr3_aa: CASSQDSGSYEQYF
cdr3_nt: TGCGCCAGCAGCCAAGATAGCGGGAGCTACGAGCAGTACTTC

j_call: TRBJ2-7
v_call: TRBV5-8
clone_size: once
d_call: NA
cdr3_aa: CASSLEGPRSSYEQYF
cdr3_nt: TGTGCCAGCAGCTTGGAGGGACCGAGGAGCTCCTACGAGCAGTACTTC